This T cell receptor (beta chain) was captured by sequencing in a study of blood T cell repertoires in COVID-19. Ten or more counts support this clone. TCRdb keeps only in-frame clones here, not all; method: immunoSEQ multiplex PCR. This sample yields 250,000 to 300,000 clones, of which roughly 89% are seen a single time; 1.7% belongs to the top ten. Trimming took 5 bases from V and 3 from J; bases not matched to a gene: 11. Germline V lookup: CDR1 SGHDT, CDR2 YYEEEE. The CDR3 contains 15 residues. The origin of this receptor is a woman in her thirties or forties who had recovered from COVID-19. This rearrangement joins TRBV5-6 to TRBJ2-7, with 7 bases lining up with TRBD2. The sequenced material came from PBMCs or T cells enriched from blood (not recorded which). CDR3 nucleotides: TGTGCCAGCAGTCGTCTGGGGGGAGGGATCTACGAGCAGTACTTC. This codes for CASSRLGGGIYEQYF.